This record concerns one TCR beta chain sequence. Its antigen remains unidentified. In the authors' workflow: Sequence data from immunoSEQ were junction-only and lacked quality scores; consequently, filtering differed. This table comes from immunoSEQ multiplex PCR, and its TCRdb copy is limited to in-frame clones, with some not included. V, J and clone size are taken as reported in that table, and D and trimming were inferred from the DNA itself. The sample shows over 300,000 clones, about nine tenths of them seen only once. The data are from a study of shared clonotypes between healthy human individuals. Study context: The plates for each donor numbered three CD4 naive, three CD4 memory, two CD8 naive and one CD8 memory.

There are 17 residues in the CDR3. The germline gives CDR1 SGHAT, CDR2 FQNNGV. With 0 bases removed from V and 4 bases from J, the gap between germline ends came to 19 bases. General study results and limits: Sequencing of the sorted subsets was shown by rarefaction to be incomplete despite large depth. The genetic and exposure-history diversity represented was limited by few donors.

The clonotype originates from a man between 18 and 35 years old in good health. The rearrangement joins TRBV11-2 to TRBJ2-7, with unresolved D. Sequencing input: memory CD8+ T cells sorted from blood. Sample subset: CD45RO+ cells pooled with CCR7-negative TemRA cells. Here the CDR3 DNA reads TGTGCCAGCAGCTTAGATATTTCCCGGAGAAAACCATACGAGCAGTACTTC. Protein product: CASSLDISRRKPYEQYF.